The rows below give T cell receptor beta chains drawn from one sample of a study of T cells in Graves' hyperthyroidism and ophthalmopathy. TCRdb re-derived calls from the multiplex PCR reads in MiXCR, one entry per CDR3 protein. The data contain 600,000 to 850,000 distinct CDR3 sequences, over 15% of them singletons. The sample taken for sequencing was blood. Receptor source: a woman between 45 and 65 years old with Graves' hyperthyroidism that later progressed to Graves' ophthalmopathy. Each CDR3 is given with its conserved first and last residue. A D gene is named only where the DNA matches it firmly. Size tells how often a clone was seen (once, few, many) or the class of an expanded clone, and some rows leave it out.

>TRBJ1-6|TRBD1|TRBV6-2/TRBV6-3|NA|16
CASRVTPGGGGSPLHF
TGTGCCAGCAGAGTAACTCCAGGGGGTGGTGGTTCACCCCTCCACTTT
>TRBJ2-1|NA|TRBV30|NA|13
CAWSVGGHNEQFF
TGTGCCTGGAGTGTTGGGGGCCACAATGAGCAGTTCTTC
>TRBJ2-5|NA|TRBV20-1|NA|14
CSASADGLVETQYF
TGCAGTGCTAGTGCGGACGGTCTCGTTGAGACCCAGTACTTC
>TRBJ2-3|NA|TRBV2|many|13
CASTGIITDTQYF
TGTGCCAGCACGGGGATTATCACAGATACGCAGTATTTT
>TRBJ2-1|NA|TRBV3-1|few|15
CASSQDWASYNEQFF
TGTGCCAGCAGCCAAGATTGGGCCTCCTACAATGAGCAGTTCTTC
>TRBJ2-3|NA|TRBV18|many|14
CASYRDKGTNTQYF
TGTGCCAGCTACCGGGACAAGGGCACGAATACGCAGTATTTT
>TRBJ1-6|NA|TRBV19|few|17
CASRTYKGARYNSPLHF
TGTGCCAGTAGAACGTATAAAGGGGCCCGCTATAATTCACCCCTCCACTTT
>TRBJ1-2|TRBD1|TRBV6-5|NA|14
CASTPRQGRDGYTF
TGTGCCAGCACCCCTCGACAGGGGAGGGATGGCTACACCTTC
>TRBJ1-1|NA|TRBV7-2|NA|16
CASSSTPASRYSEAFF
TGTGCCAGCAGCTCTACACCCGCTTCTCGATACAGTGAAGCTTTCTTT
>TRBJ1-1|TRBD1|TRBV20-1|many|15
CSAPKADRVGTEAFF
TGCAGTGCTCCTAAAGCCGACAGGGTGGGCACTGAAGCTTTCTTT
>TRBJ1-1|TRBD1|TRBV6-1|NA|15
CASSPTNRGGTEAFF
TGTGCCAGCTCCCCGACCAACAGGGGTGGTACTGAAGCTTTCTTT
>TRBJ2-3|NA|TRBV5-1|few|15
CASSLDRVNTDTQYF
TGCGCCAGCAGCTTGGACAGGGTCAACACAGATACGCAGTATTTT
>TRBJ1-5|NA|TRBV25-1|NA|13
CASSESVHQPQHF
TGTGCCAGCAGTGAATCGGTCCATCAGCCCCAGCATTTT
>TRBJ2-3|TRBD2|TRBV5-1|few|14
CASSSSGGMDTQYF
TGCGCCAGCAGCTCCAGCGGGGGGATGGATACGCAGTATTTT
>TRBJ1-1|NA|TRBV6-4|NA|14
CASRPRGPATEAFF
TGTGCCAGCAGACCCAGGGGCCCGGCCACTGAAGCTTTCTTT
>TRBJ2-5|TRBD1|TRBV6-1|few|17
CASSPPPDRALGETQYF
TGTGCCAGCAGTCCGCCCCCGGACAGGGCTCTTGGGGAGACCCAGTACTTC
>TRBJ1-2|TRBD1|TRBV6-1|few|13
CATGTGIFYGYTF
TGTGCCACCGGGACAGGGATTTTCTATGGCTACACCTTC
>TRBJ2-6|NA|TRBV3-1|once|19
CASSQDWEGAVSGANVLTF
TGTGCCAGCAGCCAAGATTGGGAGGGGGCGGTCTCTGGGGCCAACGTCCTGACTTTC
>TRBJ1-4|NA|TRBV5-1|few|14
CASSLMGLNEKLFF
TGCGCCAGCAGCTTGATGGGCCTGAATGAAAAACTGTTTTTT
>TRBJ1-5|NA|TRBV18|many|12
CASSPGAQPQHF
TGTGCCAGCTCACCAGGGGCCCAGCCCCAGCATTTT
>TRBJ2-1|TRBD1|TRBV7-2|NA|15
CAGSLVGDRYNEQFF
TGTGCCGGCAGCTTAGTAGGGGACAGGTACAATGAGCAGTTCTTC
>TRBJ1-1|NA|TRBV11-2|once|13
CASSVLGQTEAFF
TGTGCCAGCAGCGTACTAGGGCAGACTGAAGCTTTCTTT
>TRBJ2-1|NA|TRBV7-9|few|15
CASSFMAPPGDEQFF
TGTGCCAGCAGCTTCATGGCCCCCCCGGGGGATGAGCAGTTCTTC
>TRBJ2-2|TRBD1|TRBV3-1|few|16
CASSSLLTGLTGELFF
TGTGCCAGCAGCTCGCTTTTGACAGGGCTCACCGGGGAGCTGTTTTTT
>TRBJ1-2|NA|TRBV4-1|NA|14
CASSLDKTNYGYTF
TGCGCCAGCAGTTTGGACAAGACTAACTATGGCTACACCTTC
>TRBJ2-2|TRBD2|TRBV3-1|few|17
CASSQGLAGQLTGELFF
TGTGCCAGCAGCCAAGGATTAGCGGGGCAACTCACCGGGGAGCTGTTTTTT
>TRBJ2-1|TRBD1|TRBV4-2|NA|13
CASSYDREHEQFF
TGTGCCAGCAGCTATGACAGGGAACATGAGCAGTTCTTC
>TRBJ1-2|NA|TRBV30|NA|13
CAWSVHQDYGYTF
TGTGCCTGGAGTGTACACCAGGACTATGGCTACACCTTC
>TRBJ2-1|NA|TRBV12-3/TRBV12-4|few|13
CASYRDSYNEQFF
TGTGCCAGCTACAGGGACTCCTACAATGAGCAGTTCTTC
>TRBJ2-2|TRBD1|TRBV6-1|few|13
CASSRTGFGELFF
TGTGCCAGCAGTAGGACAGGGTTCGGGGAGCTGTTTTTT
>TRBJ2-7|NA|TRBV11-2|many|13
CASSSGTAYEQYF
TGTGCCAGCAGCTCCGGGACCGCGTACGAGCAGTACTTC
>TRBJ1-2|NA|TRBV28|few|15
CASSLLENQRGGYTF
TGTGCCAGCAGTTTACTAGAAAACCAGAGGGGAGGCTACACCTTC
>TRBJ1-4|NA|TRBV7-9|few|16
CASSLPRWGRREKLFF
TGTGCCAGCAGCTTGCCAAGATGGGGGCGTCGTGAAAAACTGTTTTTT
>TRBJ1-1|TRBD1|TRBV10-1|many|15
CASSESGTGSGEAFF
TGCGCCAGCAGTGAGTCGGGGACAGGGTCCGGTGAAGCTTTCTTT
>TRBJ1-5|TRBD1|TRBV19|NA|14
CASSPTGWTQPQHF
TGTGCCAGTAGTCCGACAGGGTGGACTCAGCCCCAGCATTTT
>TRBJ1-2|NA|TRBV15|once|14
CATSRETASYGYTF
TGTGCCACCAGCAGGGAGACAGCTTCTTATGGCTACACCTTC
>TRBJ2-3|TRBD2|TRBV20-1|many|17
CSAIGLAGGPGTDTQYF
TGCAGTGCTATAGGGCTAGCGGGGGGGCCGGGCACAGATACGCAGTATTTT
>TRBJ1-2|NA|TRBV7-8|few|16
CASSLATGASLYGYTF
TGTGCCAGCAGCTTAGCGACAGGTGCCTCCCTCTATGGCTACACCTTC
>TRBJ1-5|NA|TRBV16|NA|15
CASSQSAGVNQPQHF
TGTGCCAGCAGCCAGTCAGCAGGAGTCAATCAGCCCCAGCATTTT
>TRBJ1-6|NA|TRBV5-1|NA|15
CASSPIGQNNSPLHF
TGCGCCAGCAGCCCTATTGGGCAGAATAATTCACCCCTCCACTTT
>TRBJ1-2|TRBD1|TRBV11-2|many|14
CASSLVEGAGGYTF
TGTGCCAGCAGCTTAGTGGAGGGGGCTGGTGGCTACACCTTC
>TRBJ1-2|NA|TRBV6-5|NA|15
CASSSSGLSNYGYTF
TGTGCCAGCAGCTCCTCCGGCCTAAGCAACTATGGCTACACCTTC
>TRBJ1-5|NA|TRBV28|many|15
CASSSDGLSNQPQHF
TGTGCCAGCAGTTCCGACGGACTTAGCAATCAGCCCCAGCATTTT
>TRBJ1-1|NA|TRBV19|NA|12
CASSNGVTEAFF
TGTGCCAGTAGTAACGGTGTCACTGAAGCTTTCTTT
>TRBJ1-2|TRBD1|TRBV20-1|many|14
CSASRAGGVYGYTF
TGCAGTGCTAGTAGGGCAGGGGGGGTCTATGGCTACACCTTC
>TRBJ2-2|NA|TRBV5-1|many|14
CASSLDQNTGELFF
TGCGCCAGCAGCTTGGATCAGAACACCGGGGAGCTGTTTTTT
>TRBJ1-5|NA|TRBV6-5|many|16
CASSYSRGNGNQPQHF
TGTGCCAGCAGTTACTCGAGGGGGAACGGCAATCAGCCCCAGCATTTT
>TRBJ2-1|TRBD1|TRBV11-2|many|13
CASSFDRAAEQFF
TGTGCCAGCAGTTTCGACAGGGCTGCTGAGCAGTTCTTC
>TRBJ1-4|NA|TRBV25-1|NA|15
CASSEKREFNEKLFF
TGTGCCAGCAGCGAGAAACGGGAGTTTAATGAAAAACTGTTTTTT
>TRBJ1-1|NA|TRBV6-2/TRBV6-3|NA|14
CAISLSQGNTEAFF
TGTGCCATCTCCCTATCTCAGGGGAACACTGAAGCTTTCTTT
>TRBJ2-1|NA|TRBV7-6|NA|18
CASSLAEGGGATYNEQFF
TGTGCCAGCAGCTTAGCGGAGGGTGGGGGGGCCACCTACAATGAGCAGTTCTTC
>TRBJ1-3|NA|TRBV20-1|few|13
CSAITSNGNTIYF
TGCAGTGCTATAACCAGTAATGGAAACACCATATATTTT
>TRBJ1-2|NA|TRBV3-1|many|14
CASSQDVQVYGYTF
TGTGCCAGCAGCCAAGATGTCCAAGTCTATGGCTACACCTTC